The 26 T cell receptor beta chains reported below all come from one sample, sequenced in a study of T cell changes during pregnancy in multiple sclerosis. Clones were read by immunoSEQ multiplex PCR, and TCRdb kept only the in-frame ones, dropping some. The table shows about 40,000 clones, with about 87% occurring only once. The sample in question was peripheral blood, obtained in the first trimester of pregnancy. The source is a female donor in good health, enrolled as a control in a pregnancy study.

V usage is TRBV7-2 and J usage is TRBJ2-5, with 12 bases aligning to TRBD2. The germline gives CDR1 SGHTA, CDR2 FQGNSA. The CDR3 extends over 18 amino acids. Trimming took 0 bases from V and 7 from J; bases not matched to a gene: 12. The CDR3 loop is CASSLALSSGGARGTQYF. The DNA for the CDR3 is TGTGCCAGCAGCTTAGCTTTGTCTAGCGGGGGGGCCCGGGGGACCCAGTACTTC.

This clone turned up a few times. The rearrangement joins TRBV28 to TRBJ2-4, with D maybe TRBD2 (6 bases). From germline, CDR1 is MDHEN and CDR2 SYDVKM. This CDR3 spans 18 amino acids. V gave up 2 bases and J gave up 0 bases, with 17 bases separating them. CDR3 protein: CASSLGFGGSLAKNIQYF. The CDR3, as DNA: TGTGCCAGCAGTTTAGGGTTCGGAGGGTCACTAGCCAAAAACATTCAGTACTTC. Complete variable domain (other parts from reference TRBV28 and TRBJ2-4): DVKVTQSSRYLVKRTGEKVFLECVQDMDHENMFWYRQDPGLGLRLIYFSYDVKMKEKGDIPEGYSVSREKKERFSLILESASTNQTSMYLCASSLGFGGSLAKNIQYFGAGTRLSVL.

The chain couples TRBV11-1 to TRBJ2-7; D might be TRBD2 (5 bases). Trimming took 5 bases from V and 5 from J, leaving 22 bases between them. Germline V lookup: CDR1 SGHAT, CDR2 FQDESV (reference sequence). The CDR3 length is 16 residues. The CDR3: CASSPQAGTREDEQYF. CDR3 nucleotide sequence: TGTGCCAGCAGCCCCCAAGCAGGAACTAGAGAGGACGAGCAGTACTTC.

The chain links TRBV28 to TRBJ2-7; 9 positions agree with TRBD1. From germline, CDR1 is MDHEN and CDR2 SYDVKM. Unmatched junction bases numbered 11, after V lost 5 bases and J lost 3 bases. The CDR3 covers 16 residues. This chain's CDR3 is CASSPPGQGRIYEQYF. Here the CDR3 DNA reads TGTGCCAGCAGTCCCCCGGGACAGGGCCGAATCTACGAGCAGTACTTC.

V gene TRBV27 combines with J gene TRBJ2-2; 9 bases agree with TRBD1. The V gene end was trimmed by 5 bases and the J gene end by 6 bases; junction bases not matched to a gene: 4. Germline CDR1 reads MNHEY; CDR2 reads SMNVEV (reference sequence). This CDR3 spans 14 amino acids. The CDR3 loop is CASSHRQGAGELFF. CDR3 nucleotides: TGTGCCAGCAGTCACCGACAGGGGGCCGGGGAGCTGTTTTTT.

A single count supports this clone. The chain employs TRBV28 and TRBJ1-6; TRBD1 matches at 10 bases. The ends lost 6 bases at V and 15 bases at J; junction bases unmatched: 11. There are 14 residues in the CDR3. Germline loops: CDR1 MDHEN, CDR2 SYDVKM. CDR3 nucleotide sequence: TGTGCCAGCAGCCAAGACAGGGGGCGTACTCGCCTCCACTTT. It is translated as CASSQDRGRTRLHF.

CDR3 in DNA: TGTGCCAGCAGCTTGGCGATACAGAGTGGCTACACCTTC. As protein: CASSLAIQSGYTF. This chain joins TRBV5-8 and TRBJ1-2, with D uncertain. From germline, CDR1 is SGHTS and CDR2 YDEGEE. The CDR3 has 13 residues. The V end lost 0 bases, the J end lost 7 bases, and 10 bases lay between the germline ends.

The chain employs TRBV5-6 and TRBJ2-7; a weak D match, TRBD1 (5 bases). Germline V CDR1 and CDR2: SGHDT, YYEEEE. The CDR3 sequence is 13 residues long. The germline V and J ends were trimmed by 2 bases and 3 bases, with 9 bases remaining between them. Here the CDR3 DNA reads TGTGCCAGCAGCTTAGTTCAGGGCTACGAGCAGTACTTC. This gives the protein CASSLVQGYEQYF.

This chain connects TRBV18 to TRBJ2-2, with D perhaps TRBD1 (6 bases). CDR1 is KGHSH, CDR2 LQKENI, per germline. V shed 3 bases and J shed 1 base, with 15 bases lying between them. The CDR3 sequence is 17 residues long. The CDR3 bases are TGTGCCAGCTCACCGACGGGACATCAGATGAACACCGGGGAGCTGTTTTTT. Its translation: CASSPTGHQMNTGELFF.

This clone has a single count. This CDR3 reads CASSDLDGSTYEQYF. CDR3 sequence (DNA): TGTGCCAGCAGTGACCTAGACGGGAGTACCTACGAGCAGTACTTC. The chain employs TRBV6-1 and TRBJ2-7, with D tentatively TRBD2 (6 bases). The CDR3 is 15 residues long. V gave up 3 bases and J gave up 2 bases, with 14 bases separating them. The germline V gene encodes CDR1 MNHNS and CDR2 SASEGT.

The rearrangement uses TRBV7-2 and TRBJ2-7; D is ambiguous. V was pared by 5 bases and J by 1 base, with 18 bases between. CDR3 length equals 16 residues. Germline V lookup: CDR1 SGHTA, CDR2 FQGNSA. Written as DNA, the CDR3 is TGTGCCAGCAGCCGCGAAGTAGGAGTCCTTTCCTACGAGCAGTACTTC. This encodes CASSREVGVLSYEQYF.

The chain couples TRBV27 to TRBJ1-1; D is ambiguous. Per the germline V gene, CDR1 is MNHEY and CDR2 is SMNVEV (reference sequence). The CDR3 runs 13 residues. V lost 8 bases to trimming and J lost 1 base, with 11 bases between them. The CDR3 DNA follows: TGTGCCAGCTGGGCCGGTCCGAACACTGAAGCTTTCTTT. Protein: CASWAGPNTEAFF.

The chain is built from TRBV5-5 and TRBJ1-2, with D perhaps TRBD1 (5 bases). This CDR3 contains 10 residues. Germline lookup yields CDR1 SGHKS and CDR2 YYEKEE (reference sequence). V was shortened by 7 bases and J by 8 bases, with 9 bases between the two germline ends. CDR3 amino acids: CASRGDGYTF. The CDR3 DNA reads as TGTGCCAGCCGGGGGGACGGCTACACCTTC.

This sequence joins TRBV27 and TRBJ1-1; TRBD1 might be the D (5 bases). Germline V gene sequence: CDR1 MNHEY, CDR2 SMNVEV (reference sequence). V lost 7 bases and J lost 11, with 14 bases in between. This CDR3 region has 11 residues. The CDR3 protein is CASIGRVDAFF. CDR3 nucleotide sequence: TGTGCCAGCATCGGCAGGGTAGATGCTTTCTTT.

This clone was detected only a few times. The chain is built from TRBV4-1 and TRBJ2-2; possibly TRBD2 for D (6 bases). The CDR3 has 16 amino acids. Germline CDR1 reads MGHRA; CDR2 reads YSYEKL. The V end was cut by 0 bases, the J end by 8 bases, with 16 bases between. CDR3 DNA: TGCGCCAGCAGCCAAGATAGGGACTCCTGGTCGGGGGAGCTGTTTTTT. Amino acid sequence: CASSQDRDSWSGELFF.

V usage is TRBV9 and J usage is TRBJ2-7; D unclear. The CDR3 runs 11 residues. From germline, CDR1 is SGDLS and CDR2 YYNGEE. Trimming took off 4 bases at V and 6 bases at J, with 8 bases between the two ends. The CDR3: CASSSNGEQYF. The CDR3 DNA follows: TGTGCCAGCAGCTCAAACGGCGAGCAGTACTTC.

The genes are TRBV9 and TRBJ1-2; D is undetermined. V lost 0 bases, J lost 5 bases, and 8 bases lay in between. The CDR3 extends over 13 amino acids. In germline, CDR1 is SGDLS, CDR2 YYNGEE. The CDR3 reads CASSVEGAYGYTF. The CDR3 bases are TGTGCCAGCAGCGTAGAGGGAGCGTATGGCTACACCTTC.

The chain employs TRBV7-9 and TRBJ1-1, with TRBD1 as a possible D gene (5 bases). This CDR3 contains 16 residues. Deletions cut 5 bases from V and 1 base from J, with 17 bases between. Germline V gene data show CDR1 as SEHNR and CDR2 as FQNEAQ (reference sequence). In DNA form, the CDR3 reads TGTGCCAGCAGCCCAAGGGGTATGGGTCGGAACACTGAAGCTTTCTTT. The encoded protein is CASSPRGMGRNTEAFF. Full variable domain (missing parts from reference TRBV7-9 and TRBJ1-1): DTGVSQNPRHKITKRGQNVTFRCDPISEHNRLYWYRQTLGQGPEFLTYFQNEAQLEKSRLLSDRFSAERPKGSFSTLEIQRTEQGDSAMYLCASSPRGMGRNTEAFFGQGTRLTVV.

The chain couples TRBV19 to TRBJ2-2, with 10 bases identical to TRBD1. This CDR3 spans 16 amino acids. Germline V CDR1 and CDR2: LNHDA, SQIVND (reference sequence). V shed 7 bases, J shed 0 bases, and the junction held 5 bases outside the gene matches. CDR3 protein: CASTLTGGTNTGELFF. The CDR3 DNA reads TGTGCCAGTACCCTGACAGGGGGCACGAACACCGGGGAGCTGTTTTTT.

In DNA form, the CDR3 reads TGTGCCACCCAATCGACAGGGGGCAGGTACGAGCAGTACTTC. Its translation is CATQSTGGRYEQYF. The chain links TRBV6-5 to TRBJ2-7; 10 bases fit TRBD1. The CDR3 is 14 residues long. V was pared by 10 bases and J by 4 bases, with 10 bases of the junction left unmatched. Germline CDR1 reads MNHEY; CDR2 reads SVGAGI.

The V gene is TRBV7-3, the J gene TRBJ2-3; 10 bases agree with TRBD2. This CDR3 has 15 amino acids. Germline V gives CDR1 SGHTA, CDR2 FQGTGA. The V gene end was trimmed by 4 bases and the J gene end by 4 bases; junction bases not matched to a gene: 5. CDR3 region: CASSSTSGMSDTQYF. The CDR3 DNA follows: TGTGCCAGCAGCTCCACTAGCGGGATGTCAGATACGCAGTATTTT.

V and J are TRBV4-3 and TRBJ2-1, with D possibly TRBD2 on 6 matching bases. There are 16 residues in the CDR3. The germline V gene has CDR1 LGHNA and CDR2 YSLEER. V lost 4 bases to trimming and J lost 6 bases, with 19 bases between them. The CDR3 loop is CASSPFRVGLGNEQFF. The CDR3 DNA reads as TGCGCCAGCAGCCCCTTCAGGGTGGGACTGGGCAATGAGCAGTTCTTC.

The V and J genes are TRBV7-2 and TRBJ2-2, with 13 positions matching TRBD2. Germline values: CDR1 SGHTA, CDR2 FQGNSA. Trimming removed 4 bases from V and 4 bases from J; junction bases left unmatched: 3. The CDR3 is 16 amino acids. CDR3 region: CASSWTSGSLTGELFF. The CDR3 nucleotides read TGTGCCAGCAGCTGGACTAGCGGGAGCCTCACCGGGGAGCTGTTTTTT.

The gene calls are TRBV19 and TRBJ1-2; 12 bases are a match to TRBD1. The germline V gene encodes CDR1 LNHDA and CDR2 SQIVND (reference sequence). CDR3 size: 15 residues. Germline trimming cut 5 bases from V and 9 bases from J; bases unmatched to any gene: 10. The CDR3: CASSSLGTGGLSYTF. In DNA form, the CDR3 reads TGTGCCAGTAGTTCTCTCGGGACAGGGGGCCTCAGCTACACCTTC.

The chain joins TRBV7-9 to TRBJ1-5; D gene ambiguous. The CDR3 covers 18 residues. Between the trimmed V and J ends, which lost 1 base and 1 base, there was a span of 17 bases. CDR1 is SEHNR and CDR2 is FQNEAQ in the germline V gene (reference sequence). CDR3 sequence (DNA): TGTGCCAGCAGCTTAGTAGGCGCTCGCGGGGTGAGCAATCAGCCCCAGCATTTT. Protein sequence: CASSLVGARGVSNQPQHF. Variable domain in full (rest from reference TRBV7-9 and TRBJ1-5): DTGVSQNPRHKITKRGQNVTFRCDPISEHNRLYWYRQTLGQGPEFLTYFQNEAQLEKSRLLSDRFSAERPKGSFSTLEIQRTEQGDSAMYLCASSLVGARGVSNQPQHFGDGTRLSIL.

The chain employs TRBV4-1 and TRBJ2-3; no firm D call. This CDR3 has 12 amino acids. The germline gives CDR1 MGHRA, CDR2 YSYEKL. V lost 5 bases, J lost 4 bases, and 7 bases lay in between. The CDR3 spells CASSSPADTQYF. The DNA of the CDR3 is TGCGCCAGCAGCAGCCCCGCAGATACGCAGTATTTT.